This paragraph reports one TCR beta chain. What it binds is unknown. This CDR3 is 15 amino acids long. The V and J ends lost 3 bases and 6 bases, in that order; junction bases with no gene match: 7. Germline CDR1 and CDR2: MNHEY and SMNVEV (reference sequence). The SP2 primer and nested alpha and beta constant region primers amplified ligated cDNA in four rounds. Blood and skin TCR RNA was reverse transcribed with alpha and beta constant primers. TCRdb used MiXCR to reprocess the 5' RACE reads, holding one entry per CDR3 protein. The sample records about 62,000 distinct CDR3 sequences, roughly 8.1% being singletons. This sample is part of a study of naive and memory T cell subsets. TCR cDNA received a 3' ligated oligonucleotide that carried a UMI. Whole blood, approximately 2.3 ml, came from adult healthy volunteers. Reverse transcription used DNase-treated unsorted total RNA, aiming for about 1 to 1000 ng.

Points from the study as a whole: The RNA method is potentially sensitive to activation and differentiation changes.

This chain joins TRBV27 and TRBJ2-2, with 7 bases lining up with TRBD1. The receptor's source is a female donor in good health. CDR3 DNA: TGTGCCAGCAGTTTGACAGGGACGTTGGCCGGGGAGCTGTTTTTT. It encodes CASSLTGTLAGELFF.